The 27 T cell receptor beta chains in this list originate from one sample, sequenced in a study of T cell clonotyping in hematopoietic cell transplantation. The method was immunoSEQ multiplex PCR; TCRdb's version includes in-frame clones alone and lacks a portion of them. The sample lists 25,000 to 35,000 clones; 60% to 80% were seen once. This sample's time point: recipient sample about 28 days before transplant, after cytoreduction. Sequences were derived from peripheral blood mononuclear cells, sampled before stem cell transplant. Receptor source: a man aged 45-65 years with myelodysplastic syndrome. Some clones in this sample may be carry-over from other donors' samples.

This chain joins TRBV6-5 and TRBJ1-5, with 7 bases fitting TRBD1. The V gene end was trimmed by 5 bases and the J gene end by 4 bases; junction bases not matched to a gene: 5. CDR1 MNHEY and CDR2 SVGAGI come from the germline V gene. The CDR3 contains 14 residues. The CDR3 sequence: CASSPDRENQPQHF. CDR3 bases: TGTGCCAGCAGTCCCGACAGGGAGAATCAGCCCCAGCATTTT.

In this sample, this clone turned up a few times. V is TRBV6-1 and J is TRBJ1-5; no reliable D call. The CDR3 length is 11 residues. V lost 2 bases to trimming and J lost 6 bases, with 2 bases between them. Germline V gene lookup returns CDR1 MNHNS and CDR2 SASEGT. DNA for the CDR3: TGTGCCAGCAGTGAAAGTCAGCCCCAGCATTTT. Its translation: CASSESQPQHF.

This chain connects TRBV25-1 to TRBJ1-2, with D tentatively TRBD1 (6 bases). Trimming removed 2 bases from V and 5 bases from J, with 15 bases in between. In germline, CDR1 is MGHDK, CDR2 SYGVNS. This CDR3 is built from 15 residues. CDR3 protein: CASSEVSTGSYGYTF. CDR3 coding DNA: TGTGCCAGCAGTGAAGTCTCGACAGGTTCTTATGGCTACACCTTC.

The chain combines TRBV25-1 with TRBJ1-2, with no clear D. In germline, CDR1 is MGHDK, CDR2 SYGVNS. This CDR3 has 13 residues. V was trimmed by 1 base and J by 2 bases, leaving 5 bases between them. CDR3 nucleotides: TGTGCCAGCAGTGAATCGGCCAACTATGGCTACACCTTC. Translated: CASSESANYGYTF.

CDR3 loop: CASSELWRGGGANVLTF. The DNA for the CDR3 is TGTGCCAGCAGTGAGCTCTGGCGGGGGGGCGGGGCCAACGTCCTGACTTTC. The chain recombines TRBV6-4 with TRBJ2-6; 9 positions match TRBD2. This CDR3 region has 17 residues. After removal of 3 bases from V and 4 bases from J, the junction contained 7 bases not matched to a gene. In germline, CDR1 is MRHNA, CDR2 SNTAGT.

The chain joins TRBV29-1 to TRBJ2-7; D gene uncertain. Between the trimmed V and J ends, which lost 6 bases and 1 base, there was a span of 10 bases. CDR3 length: 12 amino acids. The germline gives CDR1 SQVTM, CDR2 ANQGSEA. CDR3 sequence reads: CSVRVGSYEQYF. Written as DNA, the CDR3 is TGCAGCGTCAGAGTTGGTTCCTACGAGCAGTACTTC.

The gene calls are TRBV28 and TRBJ1-2; D is unclear. Germline V CDR1 and CDR2: MDHEN, SYDVKM. V lost 3 bases, J lost 2 bases, and 10 bases lay in between. The CDR3 contains 14 residues. This CDR3 is CASSLVGINYGYTF. The CDR3 DNA reads TGTGCCAGCAGTTTGGTCGGGATAAACTATGGCTACACCTTC.

In nucleotides, the CDR3 is TGTGCCTGGAGTCAACAGGGGTTAGCGAACACCGGGGAGCTGTTTTTT. It specifies CAWSQQGLANTGELFF. The chain employs TRBV30 and TRBJ2-2; 7 bases fit TRBD1. V shed 2 bases, J shed 0 bases, and the junction held 6 bases outside the gene matches. There are 16 residues in the CDR3. CDR1 GTSNPN and CDR2 SVGIG come from the germline V gene (reference sequence).

This CDR3 reads CASSLGQGGNYGYTF. The DNA for the CDR3 is TGTGCCAGCAGCTTAGGACAGGGTGGGAACTATGGCTACACCTTC. The rearrangement uses TRBV7-6 and TRBJ1-2, with 7 bases fitting TRBD1. Per the germline V gene, CDR1 is SGHVS and CDR2 is FNYEAQ. The CDR3 runs 15 residues. With 1 base clipped from V and 2 bases from J, the junction kept 4 bases outside the gene matches.

The chain employs TRBV30 and TRBJ2-5, with TRBD2 matching 9 bases. Germline loops: CDR1 GTSNPN, CDR2 SVGIG (reference sequence). There are 14 residues in the CDR3. With 2 bases clipped from V and 3 bases from J, the junction kept 4 bases outside the gene matches. The CDR3 protein is CAWSPGTSKETQYF. DNA of the CDR3: TGTGCCTGGAGTCCAGGGACTAGCAAAGAGACCCAGTACTTC.

The chain couples TRBV7-8 to TRBJ2-1, with 11 bases aligning to TRBD1. This CDR3 has 15 residues. Germline CDR1 is SGHVS and CDR2 is FQNEAQ. V lost 7 bases and J lost 7; bases outside the gene matches: 9. The CDR3 spells CASTNGQGALNEQFF. The CDR3 nucleotides are TGTGCCAGCACCAATGGACAGGGGGCATTGAATGAGCAGTTCTTC.

This chain connects TRBV4-2 to TRBJ1-6; no definite D call. The CDR3 extends over 12 amino acids. Germline values: CDR1 LGHNA, CDR2 YNFKEQ. Between the trimmed V and J ends, which lost 1 base and 10 bases, there was a span of 5 bases. CDR3 protein: CASSQGRSPLHF. CDR3 DNA sequence: TGTGCCAGCAGCCAAGGCAGGTCACCCCTCCACTTT.

This clone has more than one count but fewer than ten. The chain has TRBV30 and TRBJ1-2; 7 nucleotides align to TRBD1. V was pared by 0 bases and J by 6 bases, with 4 bases of the junction left unmatched. This CDR3 comprises 13 residues. Germline CDR1 GTSNPN, CDR2 SVGIG (reference sequence). The CDR3 spells CAWSVQGVDGYTF. As DNA, the CDR3 is TGTGCCTGGAGTGTCCAGGGGGTTGATGGCTACACCTTC.

The chain couples TRBV4-2 to TRBJ2-2, with 7 bases matching TRBD2. CDR3 size: 19 residues. CDR1 and CDR2 (germline): LGHNA, YNFKEQ. V lost 2 bases and J lost 4; bases outside the gene matches: 16. The DNA for the CDR3 is TGTGCCAGCAGCCAAATTCGGGCTAGCGGTACATGGAGCACCGGGGAGCTGTTTTTT. Protein product: CASSQIRASGTWSTGELFF.

The V call is TRBV28, the J call TRBJ1-2, with 9 bases lining up with TRBD1. The trim removed 3 bases at V and 5 bases at J, leaving 13 bases unmatched. The CDR3 extends over 17 amino acids. Germline V gives CDR1 MDHEN, CDR2 SYDVKM. DNA for the CDR3: TGTGCCAGCAGTTTGAAGGGACAGGGCTACCTTCGATATGGCTACACCTTC. Translating gives CASSLKGQGYLRYGYTF.

The rearrangement joins TRBV5-1 to TRBJ2-7; 8 nucleotides line up with TRBD1. V gave up 4 bases and J gave up 6 bases; unmatched junction bases: 6. The CDR3 runs to 13 residues. CDR1 and CDR2 (germline): SGHRS, YFSETQ. Here the CDR3 DNA reads TGCGCCAGCAGCATACTAGACAGGGGCGAGCAGTACTTC. Residues: CASSILDRGEQYF. Full variable domain (remainder filled in from reference TRBV5-1 and TRBJ2-7): KAGVTQTPRYLIKTRGQQVTLSCSPISGHRSVSWYQQTPGQGLQFLFEYFSETQRNKGNFPGRFSGRQFSNSRSEMNVSTLELGDSALYLCASSILDRGEQYFGPGTRLTVT.

The table lists this clone with a few counts. The V and J genes are TRBV2 and TRBJ2-3; maybe TRBD2 (7 bases). Germline V CDR1 and CDR2: SNHLY, FYNNEI. Trimming shortened V by 2 bases and J by 4 bases, and 22 bases separated the two germline ends. The CDR3 consists of 18 residues. CDR3 nucleotide sequence: TGTGCCAGCAGTGAATATAAGGGCGTGGGGGGGCGGTCAGATACGCAGTATTTT. This translates into CASSEYKGVGGRSDTQYF.

The genes are TRBV30 and TRBJ2-1, with D perhaps being TRBD1 or TRBD2 (5 bases each). Deletions cut 1 base from V and 7 bases from J, with 5 bases between. This CDR3 is 11 amino acids long. Germline-derived CDR1 and CDR2 are GTSNPN and SVGIG (reference sequence). CDR3 region: CAWSGGNEQFF. The CDR3 nucleotides are TGTGCCTGGAGTGGGGGGAATGAGCAGTTCTTC.

Here the CDR3 DNA reads TGTGCCAGCAGCTGGGGCGTCAGGGGTACAGATACGCAGTATTTT. Its protein is CASSWGVRGTDTQYF. The chain links TRBV5-6 to TRBJ2-3; possibly TRBD1 for D (6 bases). This CDR3 comprises 15 residues. From germline, CDR1 is SGHDT and CDR2 YYEEEE. V was pared by 3 bases and J by 3 bases, with 14 bases between. Full variable domain (rest looked up from reference TRBV5-6 and TRBJ2-3): DAGVTQSPTHLIKTRGQQVTLRCSPKSGHDTVSWYQQALGQGPQFIFQYYEEEERQRGNFPDRFSGHQFPNYSSELNVNALLLGDSALYLCASSWGVRGTDTQYFGPGTRLTVL.

This clone was seen once. The rearrangement joins TRBV6-6 to TRBJ1-5; D remains ambiguous. The germline V gene has CDR1 MNHNY and CDR2 SVGAGI (reference sequence). This CDR3 contains 15 residues. With 5 bases removed from V and 2 bases from J, the gap between germline ends came to 13 bases. The CDR3 spells CASSPRQGGNQPQHF. DNA of the CDR3: TGTGCCAGCAGTCCCAGACAAGGCGGCAATCAGCCCCAGCATTTT.

The rearrangement links TRBV2 to TRBJ1-4; 7 bases align to TRBD1. There are 13 residues in the CDR3. The germline gives CDR1 SNHLY, CDR2 FYNNEI. V dropped 6 bases and J dropped 8; count of bases not matched to a gene: 6. CDR3 region: CASRTGYMEKLFF. CDR3 bases: TGTGCCAGCAGGACAGGGTATATGGAAAAACTGTTTTTT. The full variable domain, with the rest looked up from reference TRBV2 and TRBJ1-4, is EPEVTQTPSHQVTQMGQEVILRCVPISNHLYFYWYRQILGQKVEFLVSFYNNEISEKSEIFDDQFSVERPDGSNFTLKIRSTKLEDSAMYFCASRTGYMEKLFFGSGTQLSVL.

The chain carries TRBV9 and TRBJ2-7, with TRBD1 as a possible D gene (8 bases). Trimming left V 3 bases short and J 0 bases short, with 40 bases between. This CDR3 region has 24 residues. Germline-derived CDR1 and CDR2 are SGDLS and YYNGEE. CDR3 nucleotides: TGTGCCAGCAGCGGTGGGGGAGGGACAGGTTTAAGCTTTGGGGCCGGGGGCGTCTCCTACGAGCAGTACTTC. It codes for CASSGGGGTGLSFGAGGVSYEQYF.

The chain carries TRBV28 and TRBJ1-2; D may be TRBD1 (5 bases). V was trimmed by 6 bases and J by 12 bases, leaving 17 bases between them. The CDR3 runs to 12 residues. Germline V gives CDR1 MDHEN, CDR2 SYDVKM. In nucleotides, the CDR3 is TGTGCCAGCAGCTCCGCCGCGTGGGGCCACACCTTC. As protein: CASSSAAWGHTF.

This clone was counted between two and nine times. This chain uses TRBV7-9 with TRBJ1-2; D remains ambiguous. The CDR3 runs to 15 residues. V gave up 1 base and J gave up 2 bases, with 11 bases separating them. Germline assignment: CDR1 SEHNR and CDR2 FQNEAQ (reference sequence). The CDR3, as DNA: TGTGCCAGCAGCTTAGAGTCAGGCGGAAACTATGGCTACACCTTC. It translates to CASSLESGGNYGYTF.

Here the CDR3 DNA reads TGTGCCAGCAGGTCCAACAGAAATGAAAAACTGTTTTTT. Protein product: CASRSNRNEKLFF. The chain uses TRBV28 and TRBJ1-4; D is unclear. The CDR3 runs 13 residues. From germline, CDR1 is MDHEN and CDR2 SYDVKM. V lost 6 bases and J 5 bases, leaving 10 bases between the germline ends.

This chain connects TRBV6-5 to TRBJ1-2; TRBD1 agrees at 7 bases. Germline CDR1 and CDR2: MNHEY and SVGAGI. V trimming: 5 bases; J trimming: 1 base; junction bases outside the gene matches: 4. There are 14 residues in the CDR3. CDR3 DNA: TGTGCCAGCAGTACAGGGGCGAATAACTATGGCTACACCTTC. Amino acids: CASSTGANNYGYTF.

This rearrangement joins TRBV5-1 to TRBJ2-5; the D is unclear. There are 13 residues in the CDR3. In germline, CDR1 is SGHRS, CDR2 YFSETQ. The V end lost 6 bases, the J end lost 1 base, and 10 bases lay between the germline ends. CDR3 nucleotide sequence: TGCGCCAGCACCCGCTCGGGCCAAGAGACCCAGTACTTC. It encodes CASTRSGQETQYF.